This section outlines one T cell receptor beta chain sequence together with its context. What it binds is not known. TCRdb's copy holds only in-frame clones and misses some; the assay was immunoSEQ multiplex PCR. This table has roughly 2.5 million clones, more than 90% appearing once. Germline loops: CDR1 MNHEY, CDR2 SVGAGI. Trimming cost V 1 base and J 3 bases; bases outside gene matches: 2. The CDR3 has 15 residues. Donors comprised only Caucasian adults living in Nashville, Tennessee. Into CD45RA+ naive and CD45RA-negative memory subsets, the CD4+ cells were split. These data come from a study of shared clonotypes between healthy human individuals. The study, taken as a whole, reports: Memory subsets generally showed smaller estimated richness than naive subsets did.

The J gene is TRBJ1-2, the V gene TRBV6-5; 10 bases line up with TRBD1. Sequenced input: naive CD4+ T cells sorted from blood. The subset is: CD45RA+ positively selected. The clonotype originates from a man aged 18 to 29 in good health. DNA for the CDR3: TGTGCCAGCAGTTACTTCGACAGGGGGCACTATGGCTACACCTTC. As protein: CASSYFDRGHYGYTF.